Sequencing of this T cell receptor (beta chain) was carried out in a study of response to subunit inactivated influenza vaccine. TCRdb passed the RT-PCR reads through MiXCR, listing each CDR3 protein once. There are 530,000 or so distinct CDR3 sequences in the sample; 14% occur only once, and approximately 10% lies in the top ten. Broader study findings: It was suggested by the authors that few new T cells are recruited by each seasonal influenza vaccination.

V was cut by 7 bases and J by 1 base, with 18 bases left in between. Germline CDR1 reads SGHRS; CDR2 reads YFSETQ. This CDR3 has 15 amino acids. As to this clonotype: The antigen is not known.

Material: PBMCs from blood, obtained 11 to 12 days after vaccination. This TCR came from a man aged 50 to 59 who received an inactivated influenza vaccine. The V gene is TRBV5-1, the J gene TRBJ2-7; D is tentatively TRBD1 or TRBD2 (5 bases each). The CDR3 sequence is CASAPRGGRSYEQYF. The DNA for the CDR3 is TGCGCCAGCGCCCCCCGGGGCGGGCGATCCTACGAGCAGTACTTC.